The next 28 T cell receptor beta chains were all read from a single sample in a study of human T cells and chemical hapten exposure. MiXCR, applied by TCRdb to the RACE reads, yields one record per CDR3 protein. Of around 360,000 distinct CDR3 sequences in the sample, roughly 6% were seen once. Time point denoted: patch test 2, 6 weeks after DPC sensitization. The treatment denotes: therapeutic diphenylcyclopropenone sensitization with weekly scalp DPC. The material sequenced was whole blood, taken in connection with sensitization to the hapten diphenylcyclopropenone (DPC). These receptors were obtained from a woman aged 18-35 years with alopecia areata. Some clones in this sample may be carry-over from other donors' samples.

This clonotype has a handful of counts. This chain uses TRBV28 with TRBJ2-7; TRBD2 might be the D (6 bases). The V gene lost 3 bases and the J gene lost 7 bases, with 19 bases spanning the gap. Per the germline V gene, CDR1 is MDHEN and CDR2 is SYDVKM. The CDR3 runs 15 residues. CDR3 amino acids: CASSLEGGLVGEQYF. In DNA form, the CDR3 reads TGTGCCAGCAGTTTGGAAGGAGGGCTAGTCGGGGAGCAGTACTTC.

This clonotype was observed a few times. J is TRBJ2-7 and V is TRBV4-1; the D gene is possibly TRBD1 (6 bases). Germline CDR1 and CDR2: MGHRA and YSYEKL. V lost 2 bases and J 5 bases, leaving 16 bases between the germline ends. This CDR3 has 15 amino acids. In DNA form, the CDR3 reads TGCGCCAGCAGCCAACCGATACAGGGCCTCCACGAGCAGTACTTC. This translates into CASSQPIQGLHEQYF.

This clonotype was observed at least ten times. This chain links TRBV27 with TRBJ1-1; D gene unclear. Germline assignment: CDR1 MNHEY and CDR2 SMNVEV (reference sequence). V shed 3 bases and J shed 0 bases, with 8 bases lying between them. CDR3 length equals 14 residues. This CDR3 is CASSLTRMNTEAFF. CDR3 in DNA: TGTGCCAGCAGTTTGACACGGATGAACACTGAAGCTTTCTTT.

The chain carries TRBV4-1 and TRBJ1-1; no clear D. Per germline, CDR1 MGHRA and CDR2 YSYEKL. CDR3 length equals 17 residues. Trimming cost V 1 base and J 0 bases, with 15 bases left between them. The CDR3 region is CASSQGSGKILNTEAFF. In nucleotides, the CDR3 is TGCGCCAGCAGCCAAGGTAGCGGTAAGATCTTGAACACTGAAGCTTTCTTT.

This clonotype was found many times. The CDR3 bases are TGTGCCAGCAGCCGCGGGGCGGCCCGTAATCAGCCCCAGCATTTT. As protein: CASSRGAARNQPQHF. V usage is TRBV6-6 and J usage is TRBJ1-5; maybe TRBD1 (5 bases). This CDR3 contains 15 residues. In germline, CDR1 is MNHNY, CDR2 SVGAGI (reference sequence). Deletions cut 6 bases from V and 4 bases from J, with 16 bases between.

The chain has TRBV6-2 or TRBV6-3 and TRBJ2-1, with D possibly being TRBD2 (6 bases). V lost 6 bases and J lost 0, with 24 bases in between. The germline gives CDR1 MNHEY, CDR2 SVGEGT. This CDR3 is built from 19 residues. Written as DNA, the CDR3 is TGTGCCAGCAGCAGTCGGGACTCGGGAGAGTTAAGCTCCTACAATGAGCAGTTCTTC. Translating gives CASSSRDSGELSSYNEQFF.

In its sample, this clonotype was seen many times. The V gene is TRBV6-2 or TRBV6-3, the J gene TRBJ1-5, with 7 bases fitting TRBD1. The germline gives CDR1 MNHEY, CDR2 SVGEGT. This CDR3 contains 15 residues. Trimming cost V 6 bases and J 0 bases; bases outside gene matches: 5. CDR3 nucleotide sequence: TGTGCCAGCAGGCATGACAGGGATAGCAATCAGCCCCAGCATTTT. Amino acids: CASRHDRDSNQPQHF.

V is TRBV5-6 and J is TRBJ2-2; D gene ambiguous. Trimming pared 6 bases from V and 0 bases from J, leaving 12 bases between. The CDR3 totals 15 residues. The germline V gene has CDR1 SGHDT and CDR2 YYEEEE. The chain's CDR3 is CASTATFANTGELFF. The DNA for the CDR3 is TGTGCCAGCACCGCGACATTCGCGAACACCGGGGAGCTGTTTTTT.

This clonotype was counted ten times or more. The chain links TRBV5-1 to TRBJ1-1; no reliable D call. CDR1 and CDR2 from the germline V gene are SGHRS and YFSETQ. Trimming cost V 0 bases and J 11 bases, with 8 bases left between them. The CDR3 runs 11 residues. DNA for the CDR3: TGCGCCAGCAGCTTGGGTGATGGGGCTTTCTTT. Translated, it gives CASSLGDGAFF.

The J gene is TRBJ1-5, the V gene TRBV19; tentative D call: TRBD1 (5 bases). Trimming took off 3 bases at V and 7 bases at J, with 13 bases between the two ends. CDR3 length equals 14 residues. Germline loops: CDR1 LNHDA, CDR2 SQIVND (reference sequence). The CDR3 DNA follows: TGTGCCAGTAGTATGTCCAACCGGGGGCAGCCCCAGCATTTT. Translation: CASSMSNRGQPQHF.

This clonotype was detected ten times or more. V gene TRBV15 combines with J gene TRBJ1-5; 9 positions match TRBD1. CDR1 is LNHNV and CDR2 is YYDKDF in the germline V gene (reference sequence). The CDR3 runs 19 residues. J was trimmed by 5 bases and V by 4 bases; bases with no gene match: 18. The CDR3 nucleotides are TGTGCCACCAGCACGGGTCCCGGGACAGGGTTTTTGCAGGATCAGCCCCAGCATTTT. Translating gives CATSTGPGTGFLQDQPQHF.

This clonotype came up many times. The chain employs TRBV20-1 and TRBJ1-6; 9 bases are shared with TRBD1. The germline V gene encodes CDR1 DFQATT and CDR2 SNEGSKA (reference sequence). V trimming: 6 bases; J trimming: 9 bases; junction bases outside the gene matches: 6. The CDR3 loop spans 13 amino acids. The CDR3 region has the DNA TGCAGTGCCAGGACAGGGGAAGGTTCACCCCTCCACTTT. Its protein product is CSARTGEGSPLHF.

This clonotype was picked up many times. The chain combines TRBV12-3 or TRBV12-4 with TRBJ2-2, with D tentatively TRBD2 (6 bases). The ends were cut back, 8 bases at V and 0 bases at J, with 13 bases in the middle. CDR3 length: 15 amino acids. The CDR3, as DNA: TGTGCCAGCTCCCAGGGCGGGGCGAACACCGGGGAGCTGTTTTTT. This sequence encodes CASSQGGANTGELFF.

There are a few counts of this clonotype. The V call is TRBV30, the J call TRBJ1-2; a possible D gene is TRBD1 (5 bases). The CDR3 sequence is 17 residues long. Germline V lookup: CDR1 GTSNPN, CDR2 SVGIG (reference sequence). V was clipped by 0 bases and J by 3 bases, with 20 bases between them. The CDR3 protein is CAWSVAPSIGGYYGYTF. The CDR3 DNA reads TGTGCCTGGAGTGTAGCCCCTTCGATTGGGGGGTACTATGGCTACACCTTC.

This clonotype has at least ten counts. J is TRBJ1-2 and V is TRBV18; D call uncertain. V lost 3 bases and J 8 bases, leaving 19 bases between the germline ends. CDR3 size: 15 residues. Germline V CDR1 and CDR2: KGHSH, LQKENI. The chain's CDR3 is CASSPPNGPPMGYTF. Written as DNA, the CDR3 is TGTGCCAGCTCACCCCCTAACGGACCCCCTATGGGCTACACCTTC.

This clonotype has just a few counts. This chain uses TRBV6-5 with TRBJ2-5; D perhaps matches TRBD1 (6 bases). The germline V and J ends were trimmed by 7 bases and 1 base, with 13 bases remaining between them. There are 14 residues in the CDR3. Germline lookup yields CDR1 MNHEY and CDR2 SVGAGI. This CDR3 is CASKGGLSQETQYF. The CDR3 DNA is TGTGCCAGCAAAGGGGGATTAAGCCAAGAGACCCAGTACTTC.

The chain couples TRBV20-1 to TRBJ2-3; 8 bases fit TRBD2. CDR3 length: 14 residues. CDR1 and CDR2 (germline): DFQATT, SNEGSKA (reference sequence). Losses at the gene ends were 4 bases for V and 3 bases for J; bases not matched to a gene: 6. The CDR3 spells CSAKSGGGTDTQYF. The CDR3, as DNA: TGCAGTGCTAAGAGCGGGGGAGGGACAGATACGCAGTATTTT.

This clonotype was recorded many times. This chain uses TRBV6-5 with TRBJ1-1, with 7 bases that match TRBD1. CDR3 length equals 13 residues. Germline CDR1 reads MNHEY; CDR2 reads SVGAGI. V shed 4 bases and J 1 base; nucleotides not matched to a gene: 0. The CDR3 sequence is CASSWTGNTEAFF. The DNA for the CDR3 is TGTGCCAGCAGTTGGACAGGGAACACTGAAGCTTTCTTT.

This clonotype was seen more than once but under ten times. This chain uses TRBV7-2 with TRBJ2-5; the D is unclear. The CDR3 totals 14 residues. The germline V and J ends were trimmed by 1 base and 9 bases, with 15 bases remaining between them. Germline V lookup: CDR1 SGHTA, CDR2 FQGNSA. The CDR3, as DNA: TGTGCCAGCAGCTTAGATGAGAACTGGAAGGCCCAGTACTTC. Translating gives CASSLDENWKAQYF.

In this sample, this clonotype turned up a few times. The chain uses TRBV7-2 and TRBJ2-3; D unresolved. Deletions cut 1 base from V and 7 bases from J, with 6 bases between. Per the germline V gene, CDR1 is SGHTA and CDR2 is FQGNSA. The CDR3 length is 12 residues. The CDR3 DNA follows: TGTGCCAGCAGCTTAGTAGTAAATACGCAGTATTTT. Its translation is CASSLVVNTQYF. Drawing the rest from reference TRBV7-2 and TRBJ2-3, the complete variable domain is GAGVSQSPSNKVTEKGKDVELRCDPISGHTALYWYRQSLGQGLEFLIYFQGNSAPDKSGLPSDRFSAERTGGSVSTLTIQRTQQEDSAVYLCASSLVVNTQYFGPGTRLTVL.

This clonotype occurred a few times. The chain joins TRBV29-1 to TRBJ2-7, with D possibly TRBD1 on 6 matching bases. Germline lookup yields CDR1 SQVTM and CDR2 ANQGSEA. The CDR3 totals 14 residues. Trimming cost V 4 bases and J 4 bases, with 17 bases left between them. The CDR3 here is CSVGDRNLHYEQYF. The CDR3, as DNA: TGCAGCGTTGGAGACAGGAATCTCCATTACGAGCAGTACTTC.

This clonotype was recorded many times. The J gene is TRBJ1-1, the V gene TRBV6-5; no reliable D call. The germline V gene encodes CDR1 MNHEY and CDR2 SVGAGI. V dropped 0 bases and J dropped 0 bases, with 17 bases sitting between them. The CDR3 covers 18 residues. The CDR3 region has the DNA TGTGCCAGCAGTTACTCGAACGGCATAGGAACCATGAACACTGAAGCTTTCTTT. Amino acid sequence: CASSYSNGIGTMNTEAFF.

This clonotype was recorded at least ten times. The chain links TRBV28 to TRBJ2-1; D not resolved. Per germline, CDR1 MDHEN and CDR2 SYDVKM. V lost 10 bases, J lost 5 bases, and 9 bases lay in between. The CDR3 spans 11 residues. In DNA form, the CDR3 reads TGTGCCACCTCCACCCACAATGAGCAGTTCTTC. Residues: CATSTHNEQFF.

This clonotype was seen a handful of times. This chain joins TRBV2 and TRBJ2-1; the D call may be TRBD1 or TRBD2 (6 bases each). CDR3 size: 12 residues. V lost 0 bases and J 14 bases, leaving 11 bases between the germline ends. CDR1 is SNHLY, CDR2 FYNNEI, per germline. CDR3 protein: CASSEARGREFF. The CDR3 DNA is TGTGCCAGCAGTGAAGCACGGGGGCGCGAGTTCTTC.

This clonotype was seen only a few times. It differs at one base from a far larger clone, so likely a read error. This chain uses TRBV7-2 with TRBJ1-1; D perhaps matches TRBD1 (6 bases). CDR3 length: 13 amino acids. Germline CDR1 reads SGHTA; CDR2 reads FQGNSA. V was shortened by 5 bases and J by 1 base, with 8 bases between the two germline ends. The CDR3 spells CASSIQGNTEAFF. CDR3 coding DNA: TGTGCCAGCAGCATACAGGGGAACACTGAAGCTTTCTTT.

This clonotype showed up just a few times. J is TRBJ2-2 and V is TRBV3-1; 7 nucleotides agree with TRBD2. Trimming at V came to 4 bases and at J to 2 bases, leaving 7 bases not matched to a gene. The CDR3 runs to 16 residues. The germline CDR1 and CDR2 sequences are LGHDT and YNNKEL (reference sequence). DNA of the CDR3: TGTGCCAGCAGCCGCTCTACTAGCGCCAACACCGGGGAGCTGTTTTTT. This sequence encodes CASSRSTSANTGELFF. Full variable domain (rest looked up from reference TRBV3-1 and TRBJ2-2): DTAVSQTPKYLVTQMGNDKSIKCEQNLGHDTMYWYKQDSKKFLKIMFSYNNKELIINETVPNRFSPKSPDKAHLNLHINSLELGDSAVYFCASSRSTSANTGELFFGEGSRLTVL.

This clonotype has ten or more counts. V gene TRBV6-5 combines with J gene TRBJ2-7; D tentatively fits TRBD1 or TRBD2 (5 bases each). Germline CDR1 reads MNHEY; CDR2 reads SVGAGI. V lost 5 bases and J lost 3, with 11 bases in between. CDR3 length: 13 residues. The CDR3 sequence is CASSRDLLYEQYF. The CDR3 DNA sequence: TGTGCCAGCAGTCGGGACCTCCTCTACGAGCAGTACTTC.

The V and J genes are TRBV10-3 and TRBJ2-7; D might be TRBD1 or TRBD2, each matching 5 bases. V lost 10 bases, J lost 7 bases, and 17 bases lay in between. CDR1 ENHRY and CDR2 SYGVKD come from the germline V gene. This CDR3 contains 12 residues. The CDR3 is CATEGTLGEQYF. DNA for the CDR3: TGTGCCACCGAAGGGACCCTCGGGGAGCAGTACTTC.